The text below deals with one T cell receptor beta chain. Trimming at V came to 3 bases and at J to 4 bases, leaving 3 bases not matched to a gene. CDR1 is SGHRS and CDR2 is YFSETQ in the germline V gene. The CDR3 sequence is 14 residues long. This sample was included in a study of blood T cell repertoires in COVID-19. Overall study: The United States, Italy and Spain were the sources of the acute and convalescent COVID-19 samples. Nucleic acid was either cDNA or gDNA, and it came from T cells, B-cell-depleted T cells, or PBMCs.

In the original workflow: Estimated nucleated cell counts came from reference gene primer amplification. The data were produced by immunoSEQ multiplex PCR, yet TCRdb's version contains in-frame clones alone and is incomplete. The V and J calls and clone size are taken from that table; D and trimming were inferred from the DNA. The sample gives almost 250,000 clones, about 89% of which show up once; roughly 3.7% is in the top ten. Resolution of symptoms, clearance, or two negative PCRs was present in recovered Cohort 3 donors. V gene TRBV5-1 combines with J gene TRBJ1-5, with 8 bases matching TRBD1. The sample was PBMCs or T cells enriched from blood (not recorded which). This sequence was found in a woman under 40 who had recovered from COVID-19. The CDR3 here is CASSSGQGNQPQHF. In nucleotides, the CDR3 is TGCGCCAGCAGCTCTGGACAGGGTAATCAGCCCCAGCATTTT.